This T cell receptor (beta chain) was sequenced for a study of blood T cell repertoires in COVID-19. Study as a whole: The United States, Italy and Spain were the sources of the acute and convalescent COVID-19 samples.

Sequencing was performed with immunoSEQ multiplex PCR; in TCRdb, only in-frame clones are kept and a portion is missing. This table has around 180,000 clones, 70% to 90% appearing once. Germline CDR1 is MNHEY and CDR2 is SVGAGI. There are 13 residues in the CDR3. Trimming shortened V by 6 bases and J by 5 bases, and 13 bases separated the two germline ends. The J gene is TRBJ1-1, the V gene TRBV6-5; D might be TRBD1 (6 bases). The sample consisted of peripheral blood. This receptor was taken from a man older than 75 with COVID-19, enrolled during active disease. DNA for the CDR3: TGTGCCAGCAGGGTAAACAGGGATACTGAAGCTTTCTTT. Residues: CASRVNRDTEAFF.